Here is one TCR beta chain with its context. The J segment lost 8 bases and the V segment lost 7 bases, leaving 12 bases of the junction unmatched. The CDR3 length is 15 residues. Germline CDR1 SGHNT, CDR2 YENEEA. This entry belongs to a study of OX40 agonist ivuxolimab in advanced cancers. Study background: Patients received the agonistic anti-OX40 (CD134) antibody ivuxolimab. A mean age of around 60 years, range roughly 20 to 80, was recorded, and 70% to 85% were male. The dose of intravenous ivuxolimab that patients received every 2 weeks ranged from 0.01 to 10 mg/kg.

Data came from immunoSEQ multiplex PCR; TCRdb stores just in-frame clones and leaves some out. The table has around 74,000 clones, about 92% seen once. The sequence was obtained from an adult with an advanced solid tumor such as melanoma, head and neck, liver or kidney cancer. Sequences were derived from CD4+ or CD8+ T cells sorted from blood, sampled in a trial of the OX40 agonist ivuxolimab. This chain uses TRBV11-3 with TRBJ2-1, with TRBD2 matching over 9 bases. The CDR3 reads CASTPASGKIYEQFF. CDR3 coding DNA: TGTGCCAGCACCCCGGCTAGCGGGAAGATCTATGAGCAGTTCTTC.